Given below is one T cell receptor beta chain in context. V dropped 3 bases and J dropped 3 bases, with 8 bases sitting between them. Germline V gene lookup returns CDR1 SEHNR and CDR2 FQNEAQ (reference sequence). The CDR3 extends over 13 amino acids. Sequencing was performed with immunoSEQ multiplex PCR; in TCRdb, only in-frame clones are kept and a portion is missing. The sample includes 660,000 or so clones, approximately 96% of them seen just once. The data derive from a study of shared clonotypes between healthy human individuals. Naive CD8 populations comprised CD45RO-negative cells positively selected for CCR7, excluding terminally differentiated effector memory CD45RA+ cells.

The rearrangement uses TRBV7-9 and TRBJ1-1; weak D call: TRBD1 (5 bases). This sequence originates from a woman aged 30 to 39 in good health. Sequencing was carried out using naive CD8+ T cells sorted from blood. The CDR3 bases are TGTGCCAGCAGCTTGGGAGGGGACACTGAAGCTTTCTTT. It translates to CASSLGGDTEAFF.